This TCR beta chain was obtained from a study of cytomegalovirus exposure and HLA in healthy donors. Study results and limitations: The authors later linked a missense DCLRE1C variant to TCR beta V- and J-gene trimming. Excluded: some indistinguishable V segments such as TRBV6-2 and TRBV6-3. Information on immune exposure was restricted to one variable (CMV serostatus). High sensitivity and specificity were reportedly achieved when the classifier diagnosed cytomegalovirus status.

This clone turned up a few times. Its target is unknown. V dropped 2 bases and J dropped 0 bases, with 15 bases sitting between them. Germline CDR1 MGHRA, CDR2 YSYEKL. The CDR3 contains 17 residues. The PCR ran on 60 Vbeta and 13 Jbeta primers. The method was immunoSEQ multiplex PCR; TCRdb's version includes in-frame clones alone and lacks a portion of them. This table holds approximately 92,000 clones, around 70% found once. Source material: PBMCs. This sequence joins TRBV4-1 and TRBJ2-3; the D is unclear. This TCR derives from a man aged 45-65 years in good health and CMV-seronegative. Written as DNA, the CDR3 is TGCGCCAGCAGCCAACTACCCCTGTCAACTAGCACAGATACGCAGTATTTT. This sequence encodes CASSQLPLSTSTDTQYF.